This TCR beta chain emerged from a study of CXCR3-negative and CXCR3-positive naive CD8 T cells (dated by TCRdb to the late 2010s). About the investigation overall: In total, approximately 140 million TRB reads were obtained, or roughly 1.5 +/- 0.3 million reads per library. Data from under 12 donors, pooled across two independent experiments, went into the diversity and physicochemical repertoire analyses. Naive subsets from five or six donors and memory cells from 3 donors were included in the TRBV-TRBJ cluster analysis. Study-level results and caveats: TRBV-TRBJ usage was similar between naive CXCR3-negative and CXCR3-positive cells from the same donor, while memory cells showed distinct patterns. Both naive subsets had comparably high repertoire diversity, while memory CD8+ T cells had much lower repertoire diversity. Because surface CD5, which is linked to self-reactivity in mice, was comparable between the naive subsets, TCR interaction strength was also inferred from the physicochemical properties of TRB CDR3s. TRB CDR3s from CXCR3-positive naive cells showed higher hydrophobicity (lower Kidera factor 4), lower energy, and higher strength and volume indices than CXCR3-negative naive cells. Because CXCR3 expression was partially decreased after cryopreservation, freshly isolated PBMCs were used for most assays.

A note on this clonotype: Its antigen is not yet known.

Each CD8+ T cell subset was flow-sorted in triplicate, and some 300,000 cells per subset were placed directly into RLT lysis buffer. To keep memory contaminants out, a stringent definition of naive CD8+ T cells was applied: CD45RO-CCR7+CD27+CD95-. Standard density gradient centrifugation was used to isolate peripheral blood mononuclear cells from buffy coats. Naive CXCR3-negative and CXCR3-positive CD8+ T cells were flow-sorted using a FACSAria III. An RNeasy Mini Kit was used to extract total RNA from the sorted cells. Sequencing was carried out with a NextSeq 550. The Human TCR Profiling Kit (MiLaboratory) was used to make UMI-labeled 5' RACE TRB cDNA libraries. cDNA synthesis used the entire amount of extracted RNA, and PCR amplification then used the entire amount of cDNA produced. Libraries were prepared in parallel using an identical number of PCR cycles. On the authors' methods: About 50,000 +/- 10,000 unique UMI-labeled TRB cDNA molecules per library were extracted with MIGEC and MiXCR, with at least two reads per UMI required. On average, roughly 40,000 +/- 10,000 functional in-frame TRB CDR3 nucleotide clonotypes lacking stop codons were found per library. After each sample was downsampled to 5000 UMI-labeled TRB molecules, VDJtools was used to calculate diversity metrics such as normalized Shannon-Wiener and Chao1. For the central five CDR3 residues, VDJtools calculated physicochemical properties weighted by clonotype size, namely interaction energy, strength, volume and Kidera factor 4. After TCRdb reprocessed the reads, each CDR3 protein sequence was kept as one row, without DNA. What appears here as the V and J calls and clone size reflects TCRdb's work, not the paper's. The table for this sample shows some 130,000 distinct CDR3 sequences. Of the sample, around 0.27% is held by the ten largest clones.

Its CDR3 holds 13 amino acids, cysteine through phenylalanine. The protein alone is recorded here. The germline V gene provides CDR1 SQVTM and CDR2 ANQGSEA. What was sequenced was naive CXCR3- CD8+ T cells from blood. Explained via the paper, the cell subset or site label denotes: CD45RO-CCR7+CD27+CD95- naive CD8+ T cells lacking CXCR3 (TNR3-). The clonotype was recovered from a human donor in good health. Some clones in this sample may be carry-over from other donors' samples. This sequence uses TRBV29-1 and TRBJ2-2; TCRdb calls TRBD1, which cannot be checked without DNA. CDR3 sequence: CSARQGNTGELFF.